This T cell receptor beta chain stems from a study of PD-L1 blockade in urothelial cancer. Study as a whole: Median T cell yield per blood sample was 140,000 to 150,000 cells. General study results and limits: Better survival was forecast by a pretreatment blood TCR clonality below the median.

Trimming took 3 bases from V and 2 from J, leaving 8 bases between them. The CDR3 contains 13 residues. Germline CDR1 reads KGHSH; CDR2 reads LQKENI. Points on this clone: What it binds is unknown.

Each PCR received spiked synthetic TCR analog templates. Assay: immunoSEQ multiplex PCR; the TCRdb copy retains only in-frame clones and omits some. The data show over 45,000 clones, about 86% seen once. The time point denotes: pretreatment peripheral blood. Each patient's cancer was a locally advanced or metastatic urothelial carcinoma. The rearrangement joins TRBV18 to TRBJ2-7; D is unresolved. This clonotype was sampled from a man aged 55 to 70 with urothelial cancer. Sample: PBMCs, taken around atezolizumab (anti-PD-L1) treatment. The CDR3 region is CASSPQATYEQYF. CDR3 sequence (DNA): TGTGCCAGCTCACCGCAAGCAACCTACGAGCAGTACTTC.